This TCR beta chain appears in the sequencing data of a study of early T cells in non-severe SARS-CoV-2 infection. Study context: Sequencing used unsorted whole-blood bulk RNA, so chains lack pairing. Study-wide results and limits: Anti-spike CD8 responses were favored in VDJdb matching, and private and CD4 specificities were missed.

This clonotype was seen repeatedly, ten times or more. Its antigen remains unidentified. The CDR3 is 12 residues long. Looked up from germline, CDR1 is SQVTM and CDR2 is ANQGSEA. The V end was cut by 3 bases, the J end by 13 bases, with 16 bases between. Individually, cDNA molecules had unique molecular identifiers attached to them. TCRdb redid the calling of the 5' RACE reads with MiXCR, one entry per CDR3 protein. The sample carries some 80,000 distinct CDR3 sequences, about 5% recorded once. Source: whole blood, taken at baseline. The source of this sequence is an adult who was a healthcare worker with PCR-confirmed SARS-CoV-2 infection or an uninfected control (not recorded which). The rearrangement joins TRBV29-1 to TRBJ1-5, with D possibly TRBD1 on 5 matching bases. The CDR3 sequence is CSVDIGQGRQHF. DNA of the CDR3: TGCAGCGTTGATATAGGGCAGGGAAGACAGCATTTT.